A selection of T cell receptor beta chains follows, all from one sample in a study of T cells in Graves' hyperthyroidism and ophthalmopathy. TCRdb re-derived calls from the multiplex PCR reads in MiXCR, one entry per CDR3 protein. The top ten hold approximately 8.4% of the sample, which has almost 600,000 distinct CDR3 sequences, 40% to 55% seen once. What was sequenced was peripheral blood or thyroid tissue (not recorded which). These receptor sequences come from a woman under 30 with Graves' hyperthyroidism. The conserved cysteine and the conserved F or W are not part of the CDR3 here.

j_gene: NA; v_gene: TRBV5-1; CDR3aa: ASSRTGRANEQF
j_gene: TRBJ1-1; v_gene: TRBV10-3; CDR3aa: AIKDRRTEAF
j_gene: TRBJ2-7; v_gene: TRBV20-1; CDR3aa: SARAAGDHEQY
j_gene: TRBJ2-5; v_gene: TRBV5-6; CDR3aa: ASSPTGATTRETQY
j_gene: TRBJ2-1; v_gene: TRBV20-1; CDR3aa: SARDFRTYNEQF
j_gene: TRBJ2-5; v_gene: TRBV6-5; CDR3aa: ASSYSGRQQETQY
j_gene: TRBJ1-5; v_gene: TRBV12-5; CDR3aa: ASGFRGGGQPQH
j_gene: TRBJ1-2; v_gene: TRBV7-2; CDR3aa: ASSAHLTGVYGYT
j_gene: TRBJ2-2; v_gene: TRBV20-1; CDR3aa: SARDVRRESTGELF
j_gene: TRBJ2-1; v_gene: TRBV19; CDR3aa: ASSPGLAGKDEQF
j_gene: TRBJ2-7; v_gene: TRBV11-1; CDR3aa: DGWTPNSYEQY
j_gene: TRBJ1-1; v_gene: TRBV7-6; CDR3aa: ASSFASSANTEAF
j_gene: TRBJ2-5; v_gene: TRBV2; CDR3aa: ASLFEEAQY
j_gene: TRBJ2-7; v_gene: TRBV25-1; CDR3aa: ASSGPTGDVGEQY
j_gene: TRBJ2-7; v_gene: TRBV10-2; CDR3aa: ASGWTGGASYEQY
j_gene: TRBJ1-1; v_gene: TRBV20-1; CDR3aa: SARDRENTEAF
j_gene: TRBJ2-2; v_gene: TRBV6-6; CDR3aa: ASSPHMGNTGELF
j_gene: TRBJ2-5; v_gene: TRBV6-6; CDR3aa: ASSYSDGEETQY
j_gene: TRBJ1-6; v_gene: TRBV28; CDR3aa: ASSLSKTFNSPLH
j_gene: TRBJ2-5; v_gene: TRBV19; CDR3aa: ASSKGIEETQY
j_gene: TRBJ2-7; v_gene: TRBV20-1; CDR3aa: SARAGTGGEQY
j_gene: TRBJ1-4; v_gene: TRBV10-3; CDR3aa: AISEPAEKLF
j_gene: TRBJ1-2; v_gene: TRBV7-9; CDR3aa: ASSLVGHPTWYGYT
j_gene: TRBJ1-2; v_gene: TRBV10-3; CDR3aa: AISEREENYGYT
j_gene: NA; v_gene: TRBV19; CDR3aa: ASSILSGRGGTNEQF
j_gene: TRBJ2-6; v_gene: TRBV15; CDR3aa: ATSSSPDSGANVLT
j_gene: TRBJ1-5; v_gene: TRBV12-3/TRBV12-4; CDR3aa: ASSLSGAGHETQH
j_gene: TRBJ1-1; v_gene: TRBV27; CDR3aa: ASSPLGGLGTEAF
j_gene: TRBJ1-1; v_gene: TRBV2; CDR3aa: ATRRMGTEAF
j_gene: TRBJ2-7; v_gene: TRBV7-9; CDR3aa: ASSFVQFSYEQC
j_gene: TRBJ1-2; v_gene: TRBV5-8; CDR3aa: ASSLGDRTNYGYT
j_gene: TRBJ2-7; v_gene: TRBV27; CDR3aa: ASSPGTSDSGEQY
j_gene: TRBJ2-7; v_gene: TRBV29-1; CDR3aa: SVEDGSGRENEQY
j_gene: TRBJ1-4; v_gene: TRBV5-1; CDR3aa: ASSLGTGRDEKLF
j_gene: TRBJ2-7; v_gene: TRBV5-5; CDR3aa: ASSITGEGEQY
j_gene: TRBJ1-1; v_gene: TRBV27; CDR3aa: ASSREFDNAEAF
j_gene: TRBJ1-3; v_gene: TRBV11-2; CDR3aa: ASSFKGFSGNTIY
j_gene: TRBJ1-6; v_gene: TRBV20-1; CDR3aa: SARSRGRGSPLH
j_gene: TRBJ2-7; v_gene: TRBV13; CDR3aa: ASSSPPPGDGSYEQY
j_gene: TRBJ2-7; v_gene: TRBV20-1; CDR3aa: SARKTMHEQY
j_gene: TRBJ1-2; v_gene: TRBV19; CDR3aa: ASSILGTLDGYT
j_gene: TRBJ1-1; v_gene: TRBV29-1; CDR3aa: SVGRWGNTEAF